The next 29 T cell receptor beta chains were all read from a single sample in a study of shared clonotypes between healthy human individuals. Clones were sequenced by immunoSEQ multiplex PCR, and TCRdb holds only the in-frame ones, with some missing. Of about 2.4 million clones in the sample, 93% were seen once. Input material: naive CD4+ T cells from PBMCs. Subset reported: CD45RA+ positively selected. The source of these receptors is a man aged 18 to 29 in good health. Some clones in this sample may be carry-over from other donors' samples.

This chain's CDR3 is CASSHGSGNYGYTF. The CDR3 DNA is TGTGCCAGCAGCCACGGGTCAGGGAACTATGGCTACACCTTC. The rearrangement uses TRBV9 and TRBJ1-2; TRBD1 might be the D (5 bases). CDR3 length equals 14 residues. Trimming removed 4 bases at V and 2 bases at J, with 12 bases between. Germline V lookup: CDR1 SGDLS, CDR2 YYNGEE.

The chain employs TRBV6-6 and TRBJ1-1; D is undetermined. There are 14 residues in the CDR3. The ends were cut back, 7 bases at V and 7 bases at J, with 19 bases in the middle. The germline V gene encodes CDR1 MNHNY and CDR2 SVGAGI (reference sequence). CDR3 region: CASTTTGGRGEAFF. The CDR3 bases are TGTGCCAGCACTACTACGGGCGGTCGGGGTGAAGCTTTCTTT.

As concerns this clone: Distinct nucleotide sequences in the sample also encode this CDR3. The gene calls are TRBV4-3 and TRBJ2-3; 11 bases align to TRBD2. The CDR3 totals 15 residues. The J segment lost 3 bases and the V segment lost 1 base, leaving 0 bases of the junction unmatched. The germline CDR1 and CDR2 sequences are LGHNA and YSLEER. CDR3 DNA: TGCGCCAGCAGCCAAGTAGCGGGAGGGACAGATACGCAGTATTTT. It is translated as CASSQVAGGTDTQYF.

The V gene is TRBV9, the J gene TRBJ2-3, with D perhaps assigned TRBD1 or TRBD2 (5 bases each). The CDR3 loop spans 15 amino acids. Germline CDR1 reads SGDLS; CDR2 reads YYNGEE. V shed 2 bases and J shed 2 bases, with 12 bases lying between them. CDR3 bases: TGTGCCAGCAGCGTTGAGGGGCTTGCCACAGATACGCAGTATTTT. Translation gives CASSVEGLATDTQYF. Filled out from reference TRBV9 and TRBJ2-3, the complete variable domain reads DSGVTQTPKHLITATGQRVTLRCSPRSGDLSVYWYQQSLDQGLQFLIQYYNGEERAKGNILERFSAQQFPDLHSELNLSSLELGDSALYFCASSVEGLATDTQYFGPGTRLTVL.

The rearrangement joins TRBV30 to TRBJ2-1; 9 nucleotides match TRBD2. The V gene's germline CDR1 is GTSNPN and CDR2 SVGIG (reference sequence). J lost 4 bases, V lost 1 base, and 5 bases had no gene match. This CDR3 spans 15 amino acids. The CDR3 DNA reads TGTGCCTGGAGTGAAGGACTAGCGACGTACAATGAGCAGTTCTTC. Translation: CAWSEGLATYNEQFF.

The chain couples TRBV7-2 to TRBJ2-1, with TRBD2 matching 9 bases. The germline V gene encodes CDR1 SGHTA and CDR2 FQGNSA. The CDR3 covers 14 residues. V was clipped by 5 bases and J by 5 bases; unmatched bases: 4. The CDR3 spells CASSPGLAHNEQFF. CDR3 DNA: TGTGCCAGCAGCCCGGGACTAGCCCACAATGAGCAGTTCTTC. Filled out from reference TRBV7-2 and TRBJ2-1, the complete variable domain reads GAGVSQSPSNKVTEKGKDVELRCDPISGHTALYWYRQSLGQGLEFLIYFQGNSAPDKSGLPSDRFSAERTGGSVSTLTIQRTQQEDSAVYLCASSPGLAHNEQFFGPGTRLTVL.

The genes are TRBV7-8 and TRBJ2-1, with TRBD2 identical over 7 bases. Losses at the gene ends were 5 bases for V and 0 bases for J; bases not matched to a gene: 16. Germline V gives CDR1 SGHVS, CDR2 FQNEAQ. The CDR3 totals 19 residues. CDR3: CASSPFSGLESSSYNEQFF. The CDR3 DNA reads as TGTGCCAGCAGCCCATTTAGCGGGTTGGAATCGAGCTCCTACAATGAGCAGTTCTTC.

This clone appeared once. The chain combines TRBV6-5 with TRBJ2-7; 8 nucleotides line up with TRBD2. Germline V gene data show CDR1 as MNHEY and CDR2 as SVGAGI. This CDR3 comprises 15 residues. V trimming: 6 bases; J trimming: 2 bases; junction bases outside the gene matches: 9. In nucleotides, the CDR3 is TGTGCCAGCAGGTATAGCGGGACCCTTACCTACGAGCAGTACTTC. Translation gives CASRYSGTLTYEQYF.

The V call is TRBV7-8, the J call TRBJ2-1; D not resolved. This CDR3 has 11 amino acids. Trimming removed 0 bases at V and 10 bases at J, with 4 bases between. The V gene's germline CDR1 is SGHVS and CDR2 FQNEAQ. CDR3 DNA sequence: TGTGCCAGCAGCTTAGCGAGGGAGCAGTTCTTC. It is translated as CASSLAREQFF.

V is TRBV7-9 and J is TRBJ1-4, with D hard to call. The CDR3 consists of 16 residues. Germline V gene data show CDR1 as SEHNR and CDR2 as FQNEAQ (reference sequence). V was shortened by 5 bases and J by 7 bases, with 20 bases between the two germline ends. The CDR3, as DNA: TGTGCCAGCAGCACGGGCGTCGACCCCCGGGGTGAAAAACTGTTTTTT. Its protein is CASSTGVDPRGEKLFF.

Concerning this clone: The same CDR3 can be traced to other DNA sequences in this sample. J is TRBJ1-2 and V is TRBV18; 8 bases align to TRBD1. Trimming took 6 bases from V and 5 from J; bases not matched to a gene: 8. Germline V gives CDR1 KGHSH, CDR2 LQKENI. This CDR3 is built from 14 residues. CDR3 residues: CASSPGQGSYGYTF. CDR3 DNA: TGTGCCAGCTCGCCCGGACAGGGCTCTTATGGCTACACCTTC.

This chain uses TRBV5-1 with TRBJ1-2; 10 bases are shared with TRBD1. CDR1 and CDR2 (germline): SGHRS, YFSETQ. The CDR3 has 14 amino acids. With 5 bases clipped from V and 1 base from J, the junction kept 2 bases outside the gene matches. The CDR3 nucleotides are TGCGCCAGCAGTGGGACAGGGGATAACTATGGCTACACCTTC. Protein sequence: CASSGTGDNYGYTF.

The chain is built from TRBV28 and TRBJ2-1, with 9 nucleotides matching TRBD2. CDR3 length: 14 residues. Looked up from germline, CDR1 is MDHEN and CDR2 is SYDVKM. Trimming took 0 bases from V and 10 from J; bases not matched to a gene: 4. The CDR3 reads CASSLWRLAGEQFF. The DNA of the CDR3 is TGTGCCAGCAGTTTATGGCGCCTAGCGGGGGAGCAGTTCTTC.

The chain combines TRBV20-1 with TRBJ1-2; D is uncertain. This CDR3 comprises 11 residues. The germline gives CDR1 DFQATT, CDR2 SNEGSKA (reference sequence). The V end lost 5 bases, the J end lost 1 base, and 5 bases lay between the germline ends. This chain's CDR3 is CSAQNNYGYTF. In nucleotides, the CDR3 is TGCAGTGCTCAGAATAACTATGGCTACACCTTC.

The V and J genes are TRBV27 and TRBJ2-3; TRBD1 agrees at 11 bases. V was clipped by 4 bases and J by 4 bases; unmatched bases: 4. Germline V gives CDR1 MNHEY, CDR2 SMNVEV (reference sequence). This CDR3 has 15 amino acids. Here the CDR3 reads CASSSGQGAPDTQYF. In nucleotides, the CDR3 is TGTGCCAGCAGTTCCGGACAGGGGGCCCCAGATACGCAGTATTTT.

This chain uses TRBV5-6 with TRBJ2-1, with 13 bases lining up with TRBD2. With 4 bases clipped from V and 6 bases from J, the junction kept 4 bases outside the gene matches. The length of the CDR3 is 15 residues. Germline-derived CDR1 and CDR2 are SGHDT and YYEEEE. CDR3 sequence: CASSRGLAGVNEQFF. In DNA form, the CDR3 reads TGTGCCAGCAGCCGTGGACTAGCGGGAGTCAATGAGCAGTTCTTC. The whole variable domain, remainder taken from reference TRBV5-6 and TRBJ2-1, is DAGVTQSPTHLIKTRGQQVTLRCSPKSGHDTVSWYQQALGQGPQFIFQYYEEEERQRGNFPDRFSGHQFPNYSSELNVNALLLGDSALYLCASSRGLAGVNEQFFGPGTRLTVL.

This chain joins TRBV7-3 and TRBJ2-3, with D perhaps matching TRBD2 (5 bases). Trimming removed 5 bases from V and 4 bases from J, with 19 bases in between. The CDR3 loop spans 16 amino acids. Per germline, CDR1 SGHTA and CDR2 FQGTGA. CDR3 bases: TGTGCCAGCAGCCGCGAAAGCGGAATCTGGCCAGATACGCAGTATTTT. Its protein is CASSRESGIWPDTQYF.

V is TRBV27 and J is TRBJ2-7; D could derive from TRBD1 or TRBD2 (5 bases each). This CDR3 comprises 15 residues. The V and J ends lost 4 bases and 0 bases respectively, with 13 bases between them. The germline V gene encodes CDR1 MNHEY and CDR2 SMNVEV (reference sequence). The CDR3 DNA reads TGTGCCAGCAGTTCCCGGGGCGTTGGCTCCTACGAGCAGTACTTC. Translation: CASSSRGVGSYEQYF.

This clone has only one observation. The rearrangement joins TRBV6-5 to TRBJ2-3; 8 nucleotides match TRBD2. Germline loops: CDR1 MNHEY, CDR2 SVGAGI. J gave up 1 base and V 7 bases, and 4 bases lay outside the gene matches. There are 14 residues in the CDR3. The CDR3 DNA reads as TGTGCCAGCAAGCTAGCGGGCCGCACAGATACGCAGTATTTT. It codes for CASKLAGRTDTQYF.

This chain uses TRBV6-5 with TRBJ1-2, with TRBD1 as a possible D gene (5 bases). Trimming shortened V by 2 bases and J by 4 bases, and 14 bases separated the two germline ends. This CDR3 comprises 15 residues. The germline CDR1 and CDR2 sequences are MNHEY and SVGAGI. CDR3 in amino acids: CASSYSVGTIYGYTF. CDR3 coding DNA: TGTGCCAGCAGTTACAGTGTAGGGACTATCTATGGCTACACCTTC.

In nucleotides, the CDR3 is TGTGCCAGCAGCGGACAGGGGATAGGAGATACGCAGTATTTT. Residues: CASSGQGIGDTQYF. This chain connects TRBV7-2 to TRBJ2-3; 9 nucleotides line up with TRBD1. The germline V gene has CDR1 SGHTA and CDR2 FQGNSA. The junction had 5 bases not matched to a gene; V was cut back by 5 bases and J by 5 bases. The CDR3 has 14 amino acids. Combining the CDR3 with reference TRBV7-2 and TRBJ2-3 gives the whole variable domain GAGVSQSPSNKVTEKGKDVELRCDPISGHTALYWYRQSLGQGLEFLIYFQGNSAPDKSGLPSDRFSAERTGGSVSTLTIQRTQQEDSAVYLCASSGQGIGDTQYFGPGTRLTVL.

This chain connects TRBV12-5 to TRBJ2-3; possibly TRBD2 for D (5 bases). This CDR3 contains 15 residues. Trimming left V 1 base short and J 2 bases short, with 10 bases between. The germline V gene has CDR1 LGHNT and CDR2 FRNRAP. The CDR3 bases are TGTGCTAGTGGTTTGGACACGGGATACACAGATACGCAGTATTTT. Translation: CASGLDTGYTDTQYF.

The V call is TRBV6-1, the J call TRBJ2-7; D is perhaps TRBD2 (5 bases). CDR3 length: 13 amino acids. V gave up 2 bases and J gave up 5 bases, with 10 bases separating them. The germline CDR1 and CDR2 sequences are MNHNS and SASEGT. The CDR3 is CASSERASHEQYF. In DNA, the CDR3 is TGTGCCAGCAGTGAAAGGGCTAGCCACGAGCAGTACTTC.

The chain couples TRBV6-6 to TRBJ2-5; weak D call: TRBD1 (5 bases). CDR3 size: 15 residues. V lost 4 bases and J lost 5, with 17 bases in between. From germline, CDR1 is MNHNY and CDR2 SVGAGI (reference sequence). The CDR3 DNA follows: TGTGCCAGCAGTTTACACAGGCTACGAGCGGAGACCCAGTACTTC. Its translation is CASSLHRLRAETQYF.

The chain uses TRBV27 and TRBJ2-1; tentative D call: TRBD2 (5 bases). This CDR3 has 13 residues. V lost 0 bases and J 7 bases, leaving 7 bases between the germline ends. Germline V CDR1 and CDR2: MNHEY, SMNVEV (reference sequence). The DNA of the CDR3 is TGTGCCAGCAGTTTATCGAGGGAGAATGAGCAGTTCTTC. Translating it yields CASSLSRENEQFF.

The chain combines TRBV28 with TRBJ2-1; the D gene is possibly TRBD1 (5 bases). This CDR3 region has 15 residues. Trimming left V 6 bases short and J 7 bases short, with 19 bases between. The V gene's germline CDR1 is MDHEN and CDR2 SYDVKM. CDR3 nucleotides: TGTGCCAGCAGCGGACACAGCAATTCTGAAAATGAGCAGTTCTTC. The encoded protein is CASSGHSNSENEQFF.

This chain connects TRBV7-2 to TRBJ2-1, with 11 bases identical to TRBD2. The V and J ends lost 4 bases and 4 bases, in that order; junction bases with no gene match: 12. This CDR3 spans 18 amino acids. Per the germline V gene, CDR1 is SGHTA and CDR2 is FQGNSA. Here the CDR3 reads CASSSTGTSGPAYNEQFF. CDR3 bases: TGTGCCAGCAGCTCCACCGGGACTAGCGGCCCTGCGTACAATGAGCAGTTCTTC.

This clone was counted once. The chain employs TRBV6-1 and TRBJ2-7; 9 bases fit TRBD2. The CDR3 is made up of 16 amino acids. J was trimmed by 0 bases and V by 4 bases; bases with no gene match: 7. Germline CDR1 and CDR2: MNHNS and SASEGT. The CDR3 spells CASSGGWTSDSYEQYF. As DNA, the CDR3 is TGTGCCAGCAGTGGGGGGTGGACTAGCGACTCCTACGAGCAGTACTTC.

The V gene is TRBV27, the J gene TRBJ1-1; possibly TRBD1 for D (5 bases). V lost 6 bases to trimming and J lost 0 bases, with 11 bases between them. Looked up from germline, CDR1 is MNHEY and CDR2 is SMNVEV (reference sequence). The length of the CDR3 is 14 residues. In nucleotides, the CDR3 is TGTGCCAGCAGACTACAGGCAATGAACACTGAAGCTTTCTTT. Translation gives CASRLQAMNTEAFF.